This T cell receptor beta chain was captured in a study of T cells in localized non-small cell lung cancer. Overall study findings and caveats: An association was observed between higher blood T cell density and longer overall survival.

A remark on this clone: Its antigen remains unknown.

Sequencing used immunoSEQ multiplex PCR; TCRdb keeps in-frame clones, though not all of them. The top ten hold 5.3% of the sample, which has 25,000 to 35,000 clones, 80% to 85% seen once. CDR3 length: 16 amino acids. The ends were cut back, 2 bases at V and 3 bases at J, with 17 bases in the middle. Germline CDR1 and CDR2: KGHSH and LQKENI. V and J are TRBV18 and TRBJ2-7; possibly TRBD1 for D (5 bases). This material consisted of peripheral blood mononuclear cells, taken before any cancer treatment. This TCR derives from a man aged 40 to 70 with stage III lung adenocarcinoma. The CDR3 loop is CASSPATRQRGYEQYF. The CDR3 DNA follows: TGTGCCAGCTCACCAGCTACCCGACAGAGAGGCTACGAGCAGTACTTC.